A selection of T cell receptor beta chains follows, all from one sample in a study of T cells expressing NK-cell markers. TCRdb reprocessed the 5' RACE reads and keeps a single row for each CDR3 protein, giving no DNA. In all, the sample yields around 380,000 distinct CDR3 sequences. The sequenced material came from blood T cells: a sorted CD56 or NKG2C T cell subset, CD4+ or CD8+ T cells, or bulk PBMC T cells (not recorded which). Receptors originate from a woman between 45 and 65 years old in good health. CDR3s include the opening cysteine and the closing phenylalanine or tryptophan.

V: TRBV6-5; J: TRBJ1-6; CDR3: CASSYSREGAGSPLHF
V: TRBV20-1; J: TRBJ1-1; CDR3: CSAREYGQALNTEAFF
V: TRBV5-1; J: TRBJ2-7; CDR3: CASTLTGGREQYF
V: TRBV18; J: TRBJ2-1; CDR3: CASSPPSRSYNEQFF
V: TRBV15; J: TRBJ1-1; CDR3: CATSRDRNSELMGTEAFF
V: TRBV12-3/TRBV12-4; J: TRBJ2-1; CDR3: CASRPGTKGNEQFF
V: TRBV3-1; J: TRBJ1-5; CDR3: CASSMKRVQPQHF
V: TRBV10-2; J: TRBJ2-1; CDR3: CASSESTGVSRDEQFF
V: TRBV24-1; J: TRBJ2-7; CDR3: CATSDPRTGLIDEQYF
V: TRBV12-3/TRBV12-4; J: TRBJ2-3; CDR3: CATGLAGGDTQYF
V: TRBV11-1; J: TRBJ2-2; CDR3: CASSSLPGQMNTGELFF
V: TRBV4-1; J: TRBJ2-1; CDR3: CASSPRADEQFF
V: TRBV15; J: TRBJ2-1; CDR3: CATSREGAGVPEQFF
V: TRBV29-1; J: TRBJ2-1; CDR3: CSGGLGGNEQFF
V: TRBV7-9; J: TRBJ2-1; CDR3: CASSSSGTRKNEQFF
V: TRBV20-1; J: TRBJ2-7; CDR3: CSARAGGRSYEQYF
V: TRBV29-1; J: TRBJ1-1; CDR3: CSAVVEGTEAFF
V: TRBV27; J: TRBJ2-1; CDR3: CASSLDGFPPYNEQFF
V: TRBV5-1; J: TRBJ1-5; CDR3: CASSTGGLNQPQHF
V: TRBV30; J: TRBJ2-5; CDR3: CAWDSNGETQYF
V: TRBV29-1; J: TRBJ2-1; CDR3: CSVEGGLAGALRNNEQFF
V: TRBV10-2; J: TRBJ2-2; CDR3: CASRDNLFPAGELFF
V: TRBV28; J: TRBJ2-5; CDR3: CASSGPTEETQYF
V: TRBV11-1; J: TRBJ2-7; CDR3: CASSHQGHEQYF
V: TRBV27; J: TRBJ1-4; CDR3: CASSLEADPTNEKLFF
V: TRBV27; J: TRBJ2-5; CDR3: CASRTSGRGETQYF
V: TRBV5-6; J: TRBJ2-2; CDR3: CASSPVGPGELFF
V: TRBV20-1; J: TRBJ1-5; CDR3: CSARDPMGSNQPQHF
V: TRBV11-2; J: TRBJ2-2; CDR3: CASSSRTNTGELFF
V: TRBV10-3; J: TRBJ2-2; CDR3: CAISEMGLAGARTGELFF
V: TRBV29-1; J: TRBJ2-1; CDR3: CSVVGPSGNAYNEQFF
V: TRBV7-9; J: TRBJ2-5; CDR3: CASPGQDQETQYF
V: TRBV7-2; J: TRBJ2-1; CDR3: CASSLWEDEQFF